This entry lists 16 T cell receptor beta chains sequenced from one sample in a study of blood T cell repertoires in COVID-19. TCRdb's table, derived via immunoSEQ multiplex PCR, lists solely in-frame clones and lacks some. This table holds roughly 70,000 clones, roughly 71% found once. The sample was peripheral blood. The origin of the receptors is a man between 60 and 75 years old with COVID-19, enrolled during active disease.

CDR3 loop: CASSADGGYGYTF. In DNA, the CDR3 is TGTGCCAGCTCAGCGGACGGAGGCTATGGCTACACCTTC. The V call is TRBV18, the J call TRBJ1-2, with D hard to call. From germline, CDR1 is KGHSH and CDR2 LQKENI. Trimming left V 5 bases short and J 4 bases short, with 11 bases between. This CDR3 has 13 amino acids.

The chain combines TRBV18 with TRBJ1-5; D is unclear. The CDR3 loop spans 14 amino acids. CDR1 is KGHSH, CDR2 LQKENI, per germline. V lost 1 base, J lost 2 bases, and 6 bases lay in between. In nucleotides, the CDR3 is TGTGCCAGCTCACCACTCCAGGGCAATCAGCCCCAGCATTTT. Protein: CASSPLQGNQPQHF.

This chain uses TRBV5-4 with TRBJ1-6, with a possible D match to TRBD1 (5 bases). Between the trimmed V and J ends, which lost 0 bases and 10 bases, there was a span of 8 bases. The CDR3 is 13 amino acids. The germline CDR1 and CDR2 sequences are SGHNT and YYREEE (reference sequence). DNA for the CDR3: TGTGCCAGCAGCTTGGAGCAGGGATCACCCCTCCACTTT. As protein: CASSLEQGSPLHF. Full variable domain (missing parts from reference TRBV5-4 and TRBJ1-6): ETGVTQSPTHLIKTRGQQVTLRCSSQSGHNTVSWYQQALGQGPQFIFQYYREEENGRGNFPPRFSGLQFPNYSSELNVNALELDDSALYLCASSLEQGSPLHFGNGTRLTVT.

This chain uses TRBV11-2 with TRBJ2-6; D is possibly TRBD2 (5 bases). With 3 bases removed from V and 0 bases from J, the gap between germline ends came to 9 bases. CDR3 length: 16 amino acids. Germline lookup yields CDR1 SGHAT and CDR2 FQNNGV. CDR3 region: CASSFGLYSGANVLTF. For the CDR3, the DNA is TGTGCCAGCAGCTTTGGACTGTACTCTGGGGCCAACGTCCTGACTTTC.

The count of this clone is one. The CDR3 DNA reads as TGTGCCAGCAGACGAATAAGCGGCCCTAATGAAAAACTGTTTTTT. Translated: CASRRISGPNEKLFF. The rearrangement uses TRBV27 and TRBJ1-4; no clear D. The length of the CDR3 is 15 residues. The V gene's germline CDR1 is MNHEY and CDR2 SMNVEV (reference sequence). Trimming cost V 6 bases and J 3 bases, with 14 bases left between them.

This clone has just one count. The V call is TRBV7-9, the J call TRBJ2-7; weak D call: TRBD2 (6 bases). The CDR3 is made up of 13 amino acids. V dropped 11 bases and J dropped 2 bases, with 16 bases sitting between them. CDR1 is SEHNR, CDR2 FQNEAQ, per germline (reference sequence). The CDR3 nucleotides read TGTGCCCTAACCGGTGGAGGGGCCTACGAGCAGTACTTC. Translated: CALTGGGAYEQYF. Supplemented by reference TRBV7-9 and TRBJ2-7, the full variable domain reads DTGVSQNPRHKITKRGQNVTFRCDPISEHNRLYWYRQTLGQGPEFLTYFQNEAQLEKSRLLSDRFSAERPKGSFSTLEIQRTEQGDSAMYLCALTGGGAYEQYFGPGTRLTVT.

The J gene is TRBJ2-7, the V gene TRBV5-6; TRBD2 agrees at 13 bases. This CDR3 comprises 15 residues. CDR1 is SGHDT, CDR2 YYEEEE, per germline. Unmatched junction bases numbered 4, after V lost 2 bases and J lost 5 bases. This chain's CDR3 is CASSFGLAGAHEQYF. Written as DNA, the CDR3 is TGTGCCAGCAGCTTTGGACTAGCGGGGGCCCACGAGCAGTACTTC.

The rearrangement joins TRBV6-5 to TRBJ2-7, with unresolved D. The ends were cut back, 2 bases at V and 0 bases at J, with 11 bases in the middle. The CDR3 contains 15 residues. CDR1 is MNHEY and CDR2 is SVGAGI in the germline V gene. The CDR3 nucleotides read TGTGCCAGCAGTTACCGAGCGTATAGCTCCTACGAGCAGTACTTC. The encoded protein is CASSYRAYSSYEQYF.

The chain combines TRBV5-5 with TRBJ2-3, with a possible D match to TRBD2 (6 bases). Germline CDR1 is SGHKS and CDR2 is YYEKEE (reference sequence). The CDR3 sequence is 16 residues long. V was clipped by 4 bases and J by 4 bases, with 19 bases between them. CDR3 in DNA: TGTGCCAGCAGCACACCCGGGAACCGGGGGTCAGATACGCAGTATTTT. The encoded protein is CASSTPGNRGSDTQYF. The full variable domain, in which reference TRBV5-5 and TRBJ2-3 provide the parts outside the CDR3, is DAGVTQSPTHLIKTRGQQVTLRCSPISGHKSVSWYQQVLGQGPQFIFQYYEKEERGRGNFPDRFSARQFPNYSSELNVNALLLGDSALYLCASSTPGNRGSDTQYFGPGTRLTVL.

The gene calls are TRBV6-5 and TRBJ2-1, with a tentative D call TRBD1 (6 bases). Germline assignment: CDR1 MNHEY and CDR2 SVGAGI. Trimming shortened V by 6 bases and J by 5 bases, and 14 bases separated the two germline ends. This CDR3 has 14 amino acids. The CDR3 coding sequence is TGTGCCAGCAGACGAGAGGACAGCAACAATGAGCAGTTCTTC. Encoded protein: CASRREDSNNEQFF.

V is TRBV12-3 or TRBV12-4 and J is TRBJ1-2; TRBD1 might be the D (6 bases). This CDR3 spans 12 amino acids. V was shortened by 6 bases and J by 2 bases, with 7 bases between the two germline ends. CDR3: CASSDRNYGYTF. The CDR3 DNA reads as TGTGCCAGCAGCGACAGGAACTATGGCTACACCTTC.

The genes are TRBV30 and TRBJ2-7; 14 bases are a match to TRBD2. Germline V gene data show CDR1 as GTSNPN and CDR2 as SVGIG (reference sequence). The length of the CDR3 is 16 residues. V lost 1 base and J lost 6; bases outside the gene matches: 8. For the CDR3, the DNA is TGTGCCTGGAGTGCCCCGGGACTAGCGGGAGTCGGCGAGCAGTACTTC. Its protein is CAWSAPGLAGVGEQYF.

The chain is built from TRBV6-2 or TRBV6-3 and TRBJ2-2; D is unresolved. The V end was cut by 6 bases, the J end by 0 bases, with 8 bases between. This CDR3 contains 14 residues. Germline-derived CDR1 and CDR2 are MNHEY and SVGEGT. The CDR3 sequence is CASSREPNTGELFF. CDR3 coding DNA: TGTGCCAGCAGCAGAGAACCGAACACCGGGGAGCTGTTTTTT.

The chain links TRBV6-5 to TRBJ2-1; TRBD1 is a possible D gene (5 bases). This CDR3 is 12 amino acids long. The germline CDR1 and CDR2 sequences are MNHEY and SVGAGI. The V gene lost 3 bases and the J gene lost 10 bases, with 10 bases spanning the gap. In DNA, the CDR3 is TGTGCCAGCAGTTATACAGGCCGCGAGCAGTTCTTC. Protein: CASSYTGREQFF.

The chain has TRBV7-3 and TRBJ2-5; the D gene is possibly TRBD2 (6 bases). The V gene lost 0 bases and the J gene lost 4 bases, with 12 bases spanning the gap. The CDR3 sequence is 15 residues long. Per germline, CDR1 SGHTA and CDR2 FQGTGA. The CDR3 region is CASSLTSGEGETQYF. CDR3 coding DNA: TGTGCCAGCAGCTTAACTAGCGGTGAGGGAGAGACCCAGTACTTC.

The chain couples TRBV19 to TRBJ2-2, with 11 bases identical to TRBD2. The V segment lost 5 bases and the J segment 4 bases; nucleotides outside the gene matches: 6. The CDR3 sequence is 16 residues long. The germline gives CDR1 LNHDA, CDR2 SQIVND (reference sequence). The DNA for the CDR3 is TGTGCCAGTAGTGCCCTAGCGGGAGGTATCACCGGGGAGCTGTTTTTT. Protein sequence: CASSALAGGITGELFF.